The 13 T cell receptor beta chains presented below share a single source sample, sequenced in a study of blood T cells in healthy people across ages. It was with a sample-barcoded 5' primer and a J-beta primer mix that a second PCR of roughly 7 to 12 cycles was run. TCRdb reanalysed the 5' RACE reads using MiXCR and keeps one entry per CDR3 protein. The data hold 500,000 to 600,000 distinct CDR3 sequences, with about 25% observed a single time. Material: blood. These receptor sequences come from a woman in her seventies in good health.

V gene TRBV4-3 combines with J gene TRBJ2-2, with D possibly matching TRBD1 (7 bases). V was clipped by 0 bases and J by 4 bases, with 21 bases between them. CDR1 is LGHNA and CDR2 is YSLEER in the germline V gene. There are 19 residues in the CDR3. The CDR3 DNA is TGCGCCAGCAGCCAAGATCCCCAGGCGATGCAGGGGGGCACCGGGGAGCTGTTTTTT. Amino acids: CASSQDPQAMQGGTGELFF.

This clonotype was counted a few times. The CDR3 loop reads CSARGRGRQYGYTF. In DNA, the CDR3 is TGCAGTGCTAGAGGTCGGGGTAGACAGTATGGCTACACCTTC. V gene TRBV20-1 combines with J gene TRBJ1-2; D may be TRBD1 (5 bases). Per the germline V gene, CDR1 is DFQATT and CDR2 is SNEGSKA (reference sequence). Trimming took 1 base from V and 5 from J, leaving 14 bases between them. The CDR3 has 14 residues.

The CDR3 DNA is TGTGCCAGCAGCCTCAACACCCCTCCCGCAGAGACCCAGTACTTC. Translated: CASSLNTPPAETQYF. V and J are TRBV5-5 and TRBJ2-5, with D unclear. The length of the CDR3 is 15 residues. The V end lost 4 bases, the J end lost 4 bases, and 17 bases lay between the germline ends. CDR1 is SGHKS and CDR2 is YYEKEE in the germline V gene (reference sequence).

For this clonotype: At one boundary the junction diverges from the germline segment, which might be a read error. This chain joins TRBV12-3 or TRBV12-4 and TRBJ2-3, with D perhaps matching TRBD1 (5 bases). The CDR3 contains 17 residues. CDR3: CASSLPTLTVAADAQYF. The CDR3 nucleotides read TGTGCCAGCAGTTTACCCACCCTGACAGTAGCTGCAGATGCGCAGTATTTT.

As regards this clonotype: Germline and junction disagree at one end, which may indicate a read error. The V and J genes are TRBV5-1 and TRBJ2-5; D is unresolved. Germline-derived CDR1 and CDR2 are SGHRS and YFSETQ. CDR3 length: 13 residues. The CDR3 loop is CASKATPQETLYF. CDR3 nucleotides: TGCGCCAGCAAAGCGACGCCTCAAGAGACCCTGTACTTC.

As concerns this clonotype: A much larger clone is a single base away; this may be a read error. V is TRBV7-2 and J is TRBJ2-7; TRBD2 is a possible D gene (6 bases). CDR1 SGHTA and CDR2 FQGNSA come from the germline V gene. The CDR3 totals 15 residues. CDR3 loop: CASSSNGAGPYEQHF. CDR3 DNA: TGTGCCAGCAGCTCGAATGGGGCGGGGCCCTACGAGCAGCACTTC.

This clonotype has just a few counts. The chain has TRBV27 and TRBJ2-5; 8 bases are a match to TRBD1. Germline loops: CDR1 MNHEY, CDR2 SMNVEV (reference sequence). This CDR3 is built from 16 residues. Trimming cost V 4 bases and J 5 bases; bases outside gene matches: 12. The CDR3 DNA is TGTGCCAGCAGTTCCCGGGACAGGTCTAGGAGGGAGACCCAGTACTTC. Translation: CASSSRDRSRRETQYF.

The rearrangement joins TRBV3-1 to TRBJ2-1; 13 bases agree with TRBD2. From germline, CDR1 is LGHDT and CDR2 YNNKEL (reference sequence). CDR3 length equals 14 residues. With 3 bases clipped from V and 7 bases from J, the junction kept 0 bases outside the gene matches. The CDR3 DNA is TGTGCCAGCAGCCAGGGACTAGCGGGAAATGAGCAGTTCTTC. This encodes CASSQGLAGNEQFF.

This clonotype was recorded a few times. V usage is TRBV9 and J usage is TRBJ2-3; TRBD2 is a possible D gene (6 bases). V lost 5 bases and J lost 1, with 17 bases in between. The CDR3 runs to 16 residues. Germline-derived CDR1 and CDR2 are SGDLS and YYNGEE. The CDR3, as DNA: TGTGCCAGCAGGGCAATGGGGGGAGGTGGCACAGATACGCAGTATTTT. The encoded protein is CASRAMGGGGTDTQYF.

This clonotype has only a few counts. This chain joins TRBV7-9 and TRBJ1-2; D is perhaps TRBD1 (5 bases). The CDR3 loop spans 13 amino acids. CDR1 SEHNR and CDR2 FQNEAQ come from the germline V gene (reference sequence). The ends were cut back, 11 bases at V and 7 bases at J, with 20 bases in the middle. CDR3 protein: CASREGVGSGYTF. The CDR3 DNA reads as TGTGCCTCCAGGGAAGGTGTGGGGAGTGGCTACACCTTC.

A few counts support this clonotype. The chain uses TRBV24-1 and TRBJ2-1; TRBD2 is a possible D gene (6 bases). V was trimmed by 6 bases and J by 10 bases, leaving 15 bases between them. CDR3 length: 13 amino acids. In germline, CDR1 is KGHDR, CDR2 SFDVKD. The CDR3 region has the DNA TGTGCCACCAGTTCGCGGGGTAGGGGAGAGCAGTTCTTC. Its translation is CATSSRGRGEQFF.

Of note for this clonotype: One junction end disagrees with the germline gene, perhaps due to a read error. CDR3 loop: CSARHRVANVLTF. DNA for the CDR3: TGTAGTGCTAGGCACAGGGTAGCCAACGTCCTGACTTTC. J is TRBJ2-6 and V is TRBV20-1; TRBD1 might be the D (6 bases). CDR1 and CDR2 (germline): DFQATT, SNEGSKA (reference sequence). The CDR3 loop spans 13 amino acids.

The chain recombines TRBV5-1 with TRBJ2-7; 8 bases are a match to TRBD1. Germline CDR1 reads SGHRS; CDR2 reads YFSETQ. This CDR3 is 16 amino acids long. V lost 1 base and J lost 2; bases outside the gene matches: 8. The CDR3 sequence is CASSLRTQGAAYEQYF. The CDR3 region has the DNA TGCGCCAGCAGCTTGCGGACTCAGGGGGCCGCCTACGAGCAGTACTTC.